These 8 T cell receptor beta chains originate from one sample sequenced in a study of shared clonotypes between healthy human individuals. Method: immunoSEQ multiplex PCR; TCRdb's copy keeps in-frame clones and lacks some. Altogether around 990,000 clones are present, approximately 75% being singletons, with the ten largest covering roughly 0.83%. Specimen: memory CD4+ T cells from PBMCs. The subset here: CD45RA-negative fraction. The receptors originated from a young man in good health. Some clones in this sample may be carry-over from other donors' samples.

The rearrangement joins TRBV6-1 to TRBJ1-1, with D unresolved. V shed 4 bases and J shed 3 bases, with 9 bases lying between them. The CDR3 totals 13 residues. CDR1 and CDR2 from the germline V gene are MNHNS and SASEGT. The CDR3 coding sequence is TGTGCCAGCAGTGTCCGCGGGGACACTGAAGCTTTCTTT. The encoded protein is CASSVRGDTEAFF.

This clone was observed a few times. The rearrangement links TRBV30 to TRBJ1-5; D is unresolved. CDR3 length: 14 residues. The V gene's germline CDR1 is GTSNPN and CDR2 SVGIG (reference sequence). Trimming cost V 2 bases and J 4 bases, with 12 bases left between them. In DNA, the CDR3 is TGTGCCTGGAGTTTAGCCACTACAAATCAGCCCCAGCATTTT. Its protein product is CAWSLATTNQPQHF.

On this clone itself: A far bigger clonotype differs at one base, so this is likely a read error. Other nucleotide sequences in the sample specify the same CDR3. V usage is TRBV7-3 and J usage is TRBJ2-3; the D gene is possibly TRBD2 (5 bases). The CDR3 is 15 amino acids. The germline V gene has CDR1 SGHTA and CDR2 FQGTGA. This chain's CDR3 is CASSLLESSTDTQYF. The CDR3 nucleotides are TGTGCCAGCAGCTTACTCGAATCTAGCACGGATACGCAGTATTTT.

There are a few counts of this clone. The chain is built from TRBV5-1 and TRBJ1-1; D is unclear. The CDR3 has 15 amino acids. Germline V lookup: CDR1 SGHRS, CDR2 YFSETQ. V was clipped by 2 bases and J by 1 base, with 12 bases between them. In nucleotides, the CDR3 is TGCGCCAGCAGCTTAGAACCAGATAAGAACACTGAAGCTTTCTTT. Protein sequence: CASSLEPDKNTEAFF.

This chain connects TRBV7-9 to TRBJ1-4; the D gene is possibly TRBD1 (6 bases). CDR3 length: 14 residues. From germline, CDR1 is SEHNR and CDR2 FQNEAQ (reference sequence). V was trimmed by 5 bases and J by 9 bases, leaving 16 bases between them. Here the CDR3 DNA reads TGTGCCAGCAGCCTCGGGGGGGGCAGTCAAAAACTGTTTTTT. Translating it yields CASSLGGGSQKLFF.

The chain has TRBV10-2 and TRBJ2-7; no definite D call. CDR1 and CDR2 (germline): WSHSY, SAAADI. The CDR3 extends over 13 amino acids. V was shortened by 4 bases and J by 7 bases, with 14 bases between the two germline ends. The CDR3 reads CASSVQRTVEQYF. The CDR3 DNA sequence: TGCGCCAGCAGTGTTCAACGGACCGTGGAGCAGTACTTC.

J is TRBJ2-5 and V is TRBV5-1, with D unresolved. Looked up from germline, CDR1 is SGHRS and CDR2 is YFSETQ. V lost 0 bases and J 7 bases, leaving 10 bases between the germline ends. The CDR3 loop spans 13 amino acids. The chain's CDR3 is CASSLAQETTQYF. In DNA form, the CDR3 reads TGCGCCAGCAGCTTGGCCCAAGAGACGACCCAGTACTTC.

This sequence joins TRBV12-5 and TRBJ2-3; D is ambiguous. V was shortened by 1 base and J by 0 bases, with 8 bases between the two germline ends. From germline, CDR1 is LGHNT and CDR2 FRNRAP. The CDR3 is 15 amino acids. CDR3: CASGLDAMSTDTQYF. The DNA for the CDR3 is TGTGCTAGTGGTTTGGACGCCATGAGCACAGATACGCAGTATTTT. Variable domain in full (rest from reference TRBV12-5 and TRBJ2-3): DARVTQTPRHKVTEMGQEVTMRCQPILGHNTVFWYRQTMMQGLELLAYFRNRAPLDDSGMPKDRFSAEMPDATLATLKIQPSEPRDSAVYFCASGLDAMSTDTQYFGPGTRLTVL.